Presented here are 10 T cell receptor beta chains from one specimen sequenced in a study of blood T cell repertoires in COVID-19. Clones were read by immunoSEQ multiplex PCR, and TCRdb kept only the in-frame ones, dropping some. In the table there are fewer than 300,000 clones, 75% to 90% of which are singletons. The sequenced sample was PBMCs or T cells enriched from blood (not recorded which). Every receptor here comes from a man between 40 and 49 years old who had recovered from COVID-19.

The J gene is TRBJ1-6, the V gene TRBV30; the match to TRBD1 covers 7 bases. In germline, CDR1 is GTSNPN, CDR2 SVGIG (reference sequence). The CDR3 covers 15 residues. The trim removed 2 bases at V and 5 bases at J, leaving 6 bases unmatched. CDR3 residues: CAWSRGTGDNSPLHF. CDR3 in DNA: TGTGCCTGGAGTAGGGGTACAGGGGATAATTCACCCCTCCACTTT.

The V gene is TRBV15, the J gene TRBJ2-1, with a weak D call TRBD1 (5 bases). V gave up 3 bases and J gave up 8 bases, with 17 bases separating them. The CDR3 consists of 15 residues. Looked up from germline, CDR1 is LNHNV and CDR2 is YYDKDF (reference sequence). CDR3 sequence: CATSSVPDPRDEQFF. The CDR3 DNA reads TGTGCCACCAGCAGTGTACCGGACCCCAGGGATGAGCAGTTCTTC.

CDR3 sequence: CASSPGGAEAFF. The CDR3 DNA follows: TGTGCCAGCAGCCCCGGGGGGGCTGAAGCTTTCTTT. The chain joins TRBV12-3 or TRBV12-4 to TRBJ1-1; D might be TRBD1 (5 bases). The CDR3 loop spans 12 amino acids. Deletions cut 6 bases from V and 6 bases from J, with 11 bases between.

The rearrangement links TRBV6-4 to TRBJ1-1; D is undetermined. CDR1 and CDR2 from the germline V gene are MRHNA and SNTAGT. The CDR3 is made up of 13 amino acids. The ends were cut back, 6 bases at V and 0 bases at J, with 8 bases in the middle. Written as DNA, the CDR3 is TGTGCCAGCAGCGTCAGTCTGAACACTGAAGCTTTCTTT. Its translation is CASSVSLNTEAFF.

In DNA form, the CDR3 reads TGTGCCAGCAGCGTAGGAGCGGGAGAGGCAGATACGCAGTATTTT. It is translated as CASSVGAGEADTQYF. The J gene is TRBJ2-3, the V gene TRBV9; 8 nucleotides line up with TRBD2. CDR1 and CDR2 from the germline V gene are SGDLS and YYNGEE. The CDR3 loop spans 15 amino acids. V was clipped by 0 bases and J by 4 bases; unmatched bases: 4. The full variable domain, with the rest looked up from reference TRBV9 and TRBJ2-3, is DSGVTQTPKHLITATGQRVTLRCSPRSGDLSVYWYQQSLDQGLQFLIQYYNGEERAKGNILERFSAQQFPDLHSELNLSSLELGDSALYFCASSVGAGEADTQYFGPGTRLTVL.

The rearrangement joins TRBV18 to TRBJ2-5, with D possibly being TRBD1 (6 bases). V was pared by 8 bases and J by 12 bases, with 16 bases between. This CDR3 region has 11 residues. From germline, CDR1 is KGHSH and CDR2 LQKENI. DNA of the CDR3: TGTGCCAGCGCGGATAACAGGGTAAAGTACTTC. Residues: CASADNRVKYF.

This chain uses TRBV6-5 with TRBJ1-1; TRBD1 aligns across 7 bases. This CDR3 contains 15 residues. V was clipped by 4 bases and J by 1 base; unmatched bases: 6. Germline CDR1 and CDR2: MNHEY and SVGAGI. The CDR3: CASSLRTGGNTEAFF. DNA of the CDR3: TGTGCCAGCAGTTTACGGACAGGAGGGAACACTGAAGCTTTCTTT.

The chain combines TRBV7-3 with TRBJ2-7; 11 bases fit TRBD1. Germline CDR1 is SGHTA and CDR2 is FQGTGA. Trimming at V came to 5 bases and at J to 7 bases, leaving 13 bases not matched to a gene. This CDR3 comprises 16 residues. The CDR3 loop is CASSITAGTGGGEQYF. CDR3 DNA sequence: TGTGCCAGCAGCATTACAGCCGGGACAGGGGGAGGAGAGCAGTACTTC.

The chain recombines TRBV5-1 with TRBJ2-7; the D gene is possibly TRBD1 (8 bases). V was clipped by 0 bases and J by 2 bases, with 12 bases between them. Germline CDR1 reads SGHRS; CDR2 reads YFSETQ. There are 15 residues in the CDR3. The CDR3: CASSLDRGRAYEQYF. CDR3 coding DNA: TGCGCCAGCAGCTTGGACAGGGGGAGGGCCTACGAGCAGTACTTC.

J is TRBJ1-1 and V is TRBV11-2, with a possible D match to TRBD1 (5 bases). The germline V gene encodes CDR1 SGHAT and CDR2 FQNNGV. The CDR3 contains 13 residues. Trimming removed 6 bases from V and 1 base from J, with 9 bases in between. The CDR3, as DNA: TGTGCCAGCAGTTGGGGGGGGAACACTGAAGCTTTCTTT. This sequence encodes CASSWGGNTEAFF.